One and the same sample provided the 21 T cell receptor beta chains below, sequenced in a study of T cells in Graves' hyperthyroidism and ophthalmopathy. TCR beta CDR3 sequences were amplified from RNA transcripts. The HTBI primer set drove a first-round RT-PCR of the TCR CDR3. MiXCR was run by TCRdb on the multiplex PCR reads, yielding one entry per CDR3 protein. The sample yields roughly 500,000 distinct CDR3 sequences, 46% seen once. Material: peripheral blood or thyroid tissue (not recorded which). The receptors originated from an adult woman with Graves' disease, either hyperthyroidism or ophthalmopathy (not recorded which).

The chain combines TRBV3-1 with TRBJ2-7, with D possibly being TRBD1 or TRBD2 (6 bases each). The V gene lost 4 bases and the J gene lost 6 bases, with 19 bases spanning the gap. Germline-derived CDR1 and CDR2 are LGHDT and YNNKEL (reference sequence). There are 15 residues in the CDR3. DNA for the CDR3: TGTGCCAGCAGCCCTACAATGGGGGCAGCGGGCGAGCAGTACTTC. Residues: CASSPTMGAAGEQYF.

CDR3 DNA sequence: TGCAGCGTAGCCCTTAGCGGGAGGTTCCAAGATACGCAGTATTTT. Its translation: CSVALSGRFQDTQYF. The V gene is TRBV29-1, the J gene TRBJ2-3; 10 bases are a match to TRBD2. Losses at the gene ends were 6 bases for V and 5 bases for J; bases not matched to a gene: 11. CDR1 and CDR2 from the germline V gene are SQVTM and ANQGSEA. The CDR3 has 15 residues.

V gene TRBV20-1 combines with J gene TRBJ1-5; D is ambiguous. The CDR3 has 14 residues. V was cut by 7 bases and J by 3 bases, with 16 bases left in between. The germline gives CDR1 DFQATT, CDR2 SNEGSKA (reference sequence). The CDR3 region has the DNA TGCAGTGTAGTGGGCTCAGCCTTCAATCAGCCCCAGCATTTT. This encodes CSVVGSAFNQPQHF.

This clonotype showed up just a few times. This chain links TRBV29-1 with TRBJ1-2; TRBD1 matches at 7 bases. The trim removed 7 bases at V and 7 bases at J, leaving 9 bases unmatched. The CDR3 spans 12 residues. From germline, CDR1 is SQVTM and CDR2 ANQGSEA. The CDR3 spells CSGLQGSGGYTF. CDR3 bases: TGCAGCGGACTACAGGGGTCTGGTGGCTACACCTTC.

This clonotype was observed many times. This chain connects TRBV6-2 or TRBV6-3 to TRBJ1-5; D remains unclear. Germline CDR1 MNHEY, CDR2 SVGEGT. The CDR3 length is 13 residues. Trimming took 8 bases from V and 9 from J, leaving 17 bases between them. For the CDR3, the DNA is TGTGCCAGCGAGAGAACAGCCGGAGGGCCCCAGCATTTT. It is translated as CASERTAGGPQHF.

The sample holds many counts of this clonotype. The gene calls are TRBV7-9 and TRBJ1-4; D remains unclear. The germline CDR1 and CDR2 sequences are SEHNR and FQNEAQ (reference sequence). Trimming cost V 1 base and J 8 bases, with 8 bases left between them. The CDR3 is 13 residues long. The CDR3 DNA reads TGTGCCAGCAGCTTAGGTTTGATGGAAAAACTGTTTTTT. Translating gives CASSLGLMEKLFF.

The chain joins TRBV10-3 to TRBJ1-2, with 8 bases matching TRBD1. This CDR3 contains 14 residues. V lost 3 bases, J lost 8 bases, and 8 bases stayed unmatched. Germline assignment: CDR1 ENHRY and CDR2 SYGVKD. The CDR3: CAISDEGQGSGYTF. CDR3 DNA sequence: TGTGCCATCAGTGACGAAGGACAGGGTAGCGGCTACACCTTC.

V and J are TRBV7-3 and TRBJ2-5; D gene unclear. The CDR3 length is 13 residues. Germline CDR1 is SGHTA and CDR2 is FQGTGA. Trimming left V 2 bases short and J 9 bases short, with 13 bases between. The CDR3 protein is CASSLGVNQPQYF. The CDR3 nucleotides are TGTGCCAGCAGCTTAGGGGTCAATCAGCCCCAGTACTTC.

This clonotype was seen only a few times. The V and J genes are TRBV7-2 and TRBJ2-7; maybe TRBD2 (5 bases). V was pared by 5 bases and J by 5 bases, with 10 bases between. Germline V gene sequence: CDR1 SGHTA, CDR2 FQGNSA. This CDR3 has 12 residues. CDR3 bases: TGTGCCAGCAGCCTCTACGGGAACGAGCAGTACTTC. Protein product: CASSLYGNEQYF.

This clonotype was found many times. The CDR3 is CSVEGVSGANVLTF. CDR3 DNA: TGCAGCGTTGAAGGGGTGTCTGGGGCCAACGTCCTGACTTTC. V is TRBV29-1 and J is TRBJ2-6; D ambiguous. This CDR3 region has 14 residues. Germline V gene lookup returns CDR1 SQVTM and CDR2 ANQGSEA. Trimming removed 1 base at V and 1 base at J, with 5 bases between.

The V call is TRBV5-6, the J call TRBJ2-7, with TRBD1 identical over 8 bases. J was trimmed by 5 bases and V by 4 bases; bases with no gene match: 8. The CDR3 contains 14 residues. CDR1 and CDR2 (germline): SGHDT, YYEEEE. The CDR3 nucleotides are TGTGCCAGCAGCGTAAACAGGGGGTCGGACGAGCAGTACTTC. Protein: CASSVNRGSDEQYF.

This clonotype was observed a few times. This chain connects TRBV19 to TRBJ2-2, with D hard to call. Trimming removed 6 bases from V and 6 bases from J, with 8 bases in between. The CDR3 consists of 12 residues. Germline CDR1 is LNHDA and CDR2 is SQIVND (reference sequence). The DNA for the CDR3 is TGTGCCAGTAGGGTAGGTCCCGGGGAGCTGTTTTTT. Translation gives CASRVGPGELFF.

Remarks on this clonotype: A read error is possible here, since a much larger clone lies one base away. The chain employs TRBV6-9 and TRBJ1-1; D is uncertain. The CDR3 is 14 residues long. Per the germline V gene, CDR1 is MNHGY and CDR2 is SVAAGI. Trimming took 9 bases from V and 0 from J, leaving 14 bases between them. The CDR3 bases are TGTGCCAGTCCTGAGAGGGAATTGAACACTGAAGCTTTCTTT. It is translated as CASPERELNTEAFF.

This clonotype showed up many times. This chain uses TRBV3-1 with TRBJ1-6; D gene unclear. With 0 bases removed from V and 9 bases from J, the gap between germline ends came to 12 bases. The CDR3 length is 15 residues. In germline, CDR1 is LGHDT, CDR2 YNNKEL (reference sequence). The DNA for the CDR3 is TGTGCCAGCAGCCAAGATGGGGTCTCAGGTTCACCCCTCCACTTT. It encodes CASSQDGVSGSPLHF. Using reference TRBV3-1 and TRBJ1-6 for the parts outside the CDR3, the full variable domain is DTAVSQTPKYLVTQMGNDKSIKCEQNLGHDTMYWYKQDSKKFLKIMFSYNNKELIINETVPNRFSPKSPDKAHLNLHINSLELGDSAVYFCASSQDGVSGSPLHFGNGTRLTVT.

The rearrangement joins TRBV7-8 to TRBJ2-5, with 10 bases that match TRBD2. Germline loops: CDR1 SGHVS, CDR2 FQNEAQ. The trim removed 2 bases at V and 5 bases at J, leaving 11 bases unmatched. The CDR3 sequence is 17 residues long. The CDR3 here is CASSLTALAGVSETQYF. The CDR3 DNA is TGTGCCAGCAGCTTAACTGCCCTAGCGGGAGTGTCGGAGACCCAGTACTTC. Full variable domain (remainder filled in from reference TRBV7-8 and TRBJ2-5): GAGVSQSPRYKVAKRGQDVALRCDPISGHVSLFWYQQALGQGPEFLTYFQNEAQLDKSGLPSDRFFAERPEGSVSTLKIQRTQQEDSAVYLCASSLTALAGVSETQYFGPGTRLLVL.

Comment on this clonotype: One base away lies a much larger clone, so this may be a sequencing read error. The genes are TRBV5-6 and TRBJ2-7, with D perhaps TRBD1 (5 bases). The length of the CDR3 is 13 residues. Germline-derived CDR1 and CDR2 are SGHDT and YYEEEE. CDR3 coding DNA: TGTGCCAGCAGCTCGGACACCATCTACGAGCAGTGCTTC. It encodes CASSSDTIYEQCF. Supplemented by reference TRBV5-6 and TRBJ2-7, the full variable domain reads DAGVTQSPTHLIKTRGQQVTLRCSPKSGHDTVSWYQQALGQGPQFIFQYYEEEERQRGNFPDRFSGHQFPNYSSELNVNALLLGDSALYLCASSSDTIYEQCFGPGTRLTVT.

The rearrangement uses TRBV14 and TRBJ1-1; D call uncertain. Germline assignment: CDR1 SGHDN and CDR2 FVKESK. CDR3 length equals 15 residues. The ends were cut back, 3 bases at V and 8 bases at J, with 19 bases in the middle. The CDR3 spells CASSQTIRSPAEAFF. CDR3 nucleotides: TGTGCCAGCAGCCAGACAATTCGTTCTCCGGCCGAAGCTTTCTTT.

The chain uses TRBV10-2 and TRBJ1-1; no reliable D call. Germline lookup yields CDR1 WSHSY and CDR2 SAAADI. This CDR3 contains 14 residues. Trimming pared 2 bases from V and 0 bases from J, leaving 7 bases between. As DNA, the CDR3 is TGCGCCAGCAGTGAGGACACCTTGAACACTGAAGCTTTCTTT. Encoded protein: CASSEDTLNTEAFF.

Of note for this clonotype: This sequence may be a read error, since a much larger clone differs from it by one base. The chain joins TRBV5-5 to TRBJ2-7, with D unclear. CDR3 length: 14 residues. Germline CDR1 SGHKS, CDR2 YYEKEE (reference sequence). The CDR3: CAGSLDGPFYEQYF. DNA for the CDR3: TGTGCCGGCAGCTTGGACGGGCCCTTCTACGAGCAGTACTTC.

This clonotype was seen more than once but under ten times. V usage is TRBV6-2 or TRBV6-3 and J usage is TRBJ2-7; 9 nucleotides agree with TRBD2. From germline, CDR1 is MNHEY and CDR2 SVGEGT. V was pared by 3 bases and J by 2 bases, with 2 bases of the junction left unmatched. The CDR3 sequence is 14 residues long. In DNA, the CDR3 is TGTGCCAGCAGTTATCTAGCGGGGACCTACGAGCAGTACTTC. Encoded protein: CASSYLAGTYEQYF.

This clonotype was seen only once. The CDR3 here is CASSPSGSGIGQYF. The CDR3 DNA is TGTGCCAGCAGCCCCTCAGGTAGCGGGATCGGGCAGTACTTC. The chain couples TRBV11-2 to TRBJ2-7; TRBD2 matches at 8 bases. Germline loops: CDR1 SGHAT, CDR2 FQNNGV. The V segment lost 5 bases and the J segment 9 bases; nucleotides outside the gene matches: 12. The CDR3 totals 14 residues. Using reference TRBV11-2 and TRBJ2-7 for the parts outside the CDR3, the full variable domain is EAGVAQSPRYKIIEKRQSVAFWCNPISGHATLYWYQQILGQGPKLLIQFQNNGVVDDSQLPKDRFSAERLKGVDSTLKIQPAKLEDSAVYLCASSPSGSGIGQYFGPGTRLTVT.